This is a list of T cell receptor beta chains from one sample in a study of prognosis after radiotherapy for stage I lung cancer. One entry per CDR3 protein, called by TCRdb with MiXCR from the multiplex PCR reads. The sample includes 20,000 to 25,000 distinct CDR3 sequences, about 34% of them seen just once. Sequences were derived from PBMCs, sampled before or after stereotactic body radiation therapy (not recorded which). Receptors were obtained from a donor at least 50 years old with non-small cell lung cancer. The CDR3 runs from the conserved cysteine through the conserved F or W. Each record gives: CDR3 DNA, CDR3 protein, D gene, clone size, V gene, J gene. D genes are given only for firm matches. Where a row states a size, it is once, few, many or the class of an expanded clone; other rows omit it.

cdr3_nt: TGTGCCACCAGTGGTCCGTACATATCCCTATACACCTTC
cdr3_aa: CATSGPYISLYTF
d_call: NA
clone_size: NA
v_call: TRBV24-1
j_call: TRBJ1-2

cdr3_nt: TGTGCCACCAGCAGAGATCGGGGGGATGGCTACACCTTC
cdr3_aa: CATSRDRGDGYTF
d_call: NA
clone_size: NA
v_call: TRBV15
j_call: TRBJ1-2

cdr3_nt: TGTGCCAGCAGCCAACAGTCCTATGGCTACACCTTC
cdr3_aa: CASSQQSYGYTF
d_call: NA
clone_size: many
v_call: TRBV14
j_call: TRBJ1-2

cdr3_nt: TGTGCCAGCAGTTACTCCTGGACAGGGGCCCGAGAGACCCAGTACTTC
cdr3_aa: CASSYSWTGARETQYF
d_call: TRBD1
clone_size: NA
v_call: TRBV6-2/TRBV6-3
j_call: TRBJ2-5

cdr3_nt: TGTGCCAGCAGTTTATCTGGGAGACAGGCCTACGAGCAGTACTTC
cdr3_aa: CASSLSGRQAYEQYF
d_call: NA
clone_size: many
v_call: TRBV28
j_call: TRBJ2-7

cdr3_nt: TGTGCCAGCAGCTTCCAGGGCTCCGGGGAGCTGTTTTTT
cdr3_aa: CASSFQGSGELFF
d_call: NA
clone_size: NA
v_call: TRBV11-3
j_call: TRBJ2-2

cdr3_nt: TGTGCCAGCAGCTCCAGACTTCCCAAAGAAGCTTTCTTT
cdr3_aa: CASSSRLPKEAFF
d_call: NA
clone_size: many
v_call: TRBV7-9
j_call: TRBJ1-1

cdr3_nt: TGTGCCATCAGTGATTTCTCCGGGAAGGGGGGGGATGAGCAGTTCTTC
cdr3_aa: CAISDFSGKGGDEQFF
d_call: NA
clone_size: many
v_call: TRBV10-3
j_call: TRBJ2-1

cdr3_nt: TGTGCCAGCAGCTTAGGTACTAGCGGGAGGGGAGATGAGCAGTTCTTC
cdr3_aa: CASSLGTSGRGDEQFF
d_call: TRBD2
clone_size: many
v_call: TRBV7-3
j_call: TRBJ2-1

cdr3_nt: TGCAGTGCCCCTCCCGGGCAAACTCTCTATGGCTACACCTTC
cdr3_aa: CSAPPGQTLYGYTF
d_call: NA
clone_size: NA
v_call: TRBV20-1
j_call: TRBJ1-2

cdr3_nt: TGTGCCAGCTCACCAGGGCTGTGGGCTTTCTTT
cdr3_aa: CASSPGLWAFF
d_call: NA
clone_size: NA
v_call: TRBV18
j_call: TRBJ1-1

cdr3_nt: TGCAGTGCGAGAGGGCTAGCGGGCCTCTCCTACGAGCAGTACTTC
cdr3_aa: CSARGLAGLSYEQYF
d_call: TRBD2
clone_size: NA
v_call: TRBV20-1
j_call: TRBJ2-7

cdr3_nt: TGCAGTGCTAGAGACCGTGGAATCGGGGGGCAGGATACGCAGTATTTT
cdr3_aa: CSARDRGIGGQDTQYF
d_call: NA
clone_size: NA
v_call: TRBV20-1
j_call: TRBJ2-3

cdr3_nt: TGTGCCAGCAGCTTGGCTAGCAATCAGCCCCAGCATTTT
cdr3_aa: CASSLASNQPQHF
d_call: NA
clone_size: many
v_call: TRBV5-8
j_call: TRBJ1-5

cdr3_nt: TGCAGTGCTAGAGAGATGACTAGCGGGATTCTCTACAATGAGCAGTTCTTC
cdr3_aa: CSAREMTSGILYNEQFF
d_call: TRBD2
clone_size: many
v_call: TRBV20-1
j_call: TRBJ2-1

cdr3_nt: TGTGCTAGTGGTTTGGGTCTAGCGGGACGCTACGAGCAGTACTTC
cdr3_aa: CASGLGLAGRYEQYF
d_call: TRBD2
clone_size: many
v_call: TRBV12-5
j_call: TRBJ2-7

cdr3_nt: TGTGCCAGCATGGGGGGCTATGGCTACACCTTC
cdr3_aa: CASMGGYGYTF
d_call: NA
clone_size: NA
v_call: TRBV12-3/TRBV12-4
j_call: TRBJ1-2